The 17 T cell receptor beta chains listed next were all sequenced from one sample in a study of cytomegalovirus exposure and HLA in healthy donors. The study ran its PCR with 60 Vbeta and 13 Jbeta primers. The data were produced by immunoSEQ multiplex PCR, yet TCRdb's version contains in-frame clones alone and is incomplete. Here the sample spans 200,000 to 300,000 clones, approximately 82% being singletons. Sequenced: PBMCs. These receptors were collected from a woman aged 60 to 75 in good health and CMV-seropositive.

This chain uses TRBV2 with TRBJ2-7, with D possibly being TRBD1 (5 bases). CDR1 and CDR2 from the germline V gene are SNHLY and FYNNEI. V was pared by 8 bases and J by 0 bases, with 14 bases between. The CDR3 length is 14 residues. The CDR3 sequence is CASPRQPPSYEQYF. Here the CDR3 DNA reads TGTGCCAGCCCTCGACAGCCTCCCTCCTACGAGCAGTACTTC.

The chain is built from TRBV9 and TRBJ2-3; 7 bases line up with TRBD1. The CDR3 is made up of 15 amino acids. The V and J ends lost 1 base and 4 bases, in that order; junction bases with no gene match: 6. Germline loops: CDR1 SGDLS, CDR2 YYNGEE. CDR3 DNA: TGTGCCAGCAGCGTATCTCAAGACAGGGCAGATACGCAGTATTTT. Translating gives CASSVSQDRADTQYF.

The V gene is TRBV5-1, the J gene TRBJ2-3; D is uncertain. Trimming left V 1 base short and J 2 bases short, with 8 bases between. CDR3 length: 14 amino acids. Germline V lookup: CDR1 SGHRS, CDR2 YFSETQ. The CDR3: CASSLLGTTDTQYF. CDR3 DNA: TGCGCCAGCAGCTTGTTGGGCACCACAGATACGCAGTATTTT.

The chain joins TRBV5-4 to TRBJ2-1, with a tentative D call TRBD1 (6 bases). This CDR3 spans 15 amino acids. V lost 0 bases and J 7 bases, leaving 14 bases between the germline ends. CDR1 and CDR2 from the germline V gene are SGHNT and YYREEE (reference sequence). The CDR3 protein is CASSLEGQGSNEQFF. CDR3 nucleotide sequence: TGTGCCAGCAGCTTGGAGGGCCAGGGGAGTAATGAGCAGTTCTTC.

The chain links TRBV6-1 to TRBJ1-5; D unresolved. Germline V gene data show CDR1 as MNHNS and CDR2 as SASEGT. CDR3 length: 14 amino acids. Trimming left V 3 bases short and J 11 bases short, with 17 bases between. The CDR3 coding sequence is TGTGCCAGCAGTGAGACCGGGTTCCTCGGATCCCAGCATTTT. This encodes CASSETGFLGSQHF.

The rearrangement joins TRBV7-9 to TRBJ2-3; the D gene is possibly TRBD2 (6 bases). The CDR3 is 15 amino acids. Per the germline V gene, CDR1 is SEHNR and CDR2 is FQNEAQ (reference sequence). Trimming took off 5 bases at V and 1 base at J, with 13 bases between the two ends. CDR3 sequence: CASSPRASGTDTQYF. CDR3 nucleotide sequence: TGTGCCAGCAGCCCCCGGGCTAGCGGCACAGATACGCAGTATTTT.

This clone came up once. This chain links TRBV7-8 with TRBJ2-7; D is possibly TRBD1 (6 bases). Deletions cut 0 bases from V and 3 bases from J, with 12 bases between. There are 15 residues in the CDR3. From germline, CDR1 is SGHVS and CDR2 FQNEAQ. The CDR3 DNA reads as TGTGCCAGCAGCTTAGCGCCTTGGACAGACTACGAGCAGTACTTC. Translating it yields CASSLAPWTDYEQYF.

The V call is TRBV18, the J call TRBJ2-5, with D perhaps matching TRBD2 (6 bases). This CDR3 is 14 amino acids long. The V gene's germline CDR1 is KGHSH and CDR2 LQKENI. Trimming left V 3 bases short and J 3 bases short, with 11 bases between. The CDR3 DNA follows: TGTGCCAGCTCACCGCGAGGAGGGGAAGAGACCCAGTACTTC. As protein: CASSPRGGEETQYF.

This clone turned up a few times. V and J are TRBV5-1 and TRBJ2-1; possibly TRBD2 for D (5 bases). The CDR3 sequence is 17 residues long. Germline CDR1 SGHRS, CDR2 YFSETQ. The ends were cut back, 3 bases at V and 9 bases at J, with 25 bases in the middle. The DNA of the CDR3 is TGCGCCAGCAGCTCTCCTAACGACTATTTTACATCTGGTGAGCAGTTCTTC. Translated, it gives CASSSPNDYFTSGEQFF.

The chain combines TRBV29-1 with TRBJ2-1; D possibly corresponds to TRBD2 (5 bases). V was cut by 3 bases and J by 7 bases, with 13 bases left in between. The CDR3 covers 13 residues. Germline V lookup: CDR1 SQVTM, CDR2 ANQGSEA. The CDR3 is CSVDLGNNNEQFF. CDR3 DNA: TGCAGCGTTGACCTCGGGAACAATAATGAGCAGTTCTTC.

This clone showed up many times. V usage is TRBV2 and J usage is TRBJ1-5; D is uncertain. Germline V gene data show CDR1 as SNHLY and CDR2 as FYNNEI. Between the trimmed V and J ends, which lost 6 bases and 3 bases, there was a span of 12 bases. This CDR3 is 14 amino acids long. This CDR3 reads CASRPGGSNQPQHF. As DNA, the CDR3 is TGTGCCAGCAGGCCAGGCGGGTCCAATCAGCCCCAGCATTTT.

This chain joins TRBV30 and TRBJ1-2, with 11 bases lining up with TRBD1. This CDR3 is built from 14 residues. With 4 bases clipped from V and 6 bases from J, the junction kept 7 bases outside the gene matches. Germline CDR1 GTSNPN, CDR2 SVGIG (reference sequence). CDR3 coding DNA: TGTGCCTGGACCCAGGGACAGGGGGGGGATGGCTACACCTTC. As protein: CAWTQGQGGDGYTF.

The chain has TRBV30 and TRBJ1-2, with D possibly matching TRBD1 (5 bases). CDR3 length: 13 residues. The germline CDR1 and CDR2 sequences are GTSNPN and SVGIG (reference sequence). Trimming cost V 4 bases and J 3 bases, with 12 bases left between them. The CDR3 DNA is TGTGCCTGGACCCTAGGGGCCTACTATGGCTACACCTTC. It yields the protein CAWTLGAYYGYTF.

Note on this clone: This specimen includes other DNA sequences encoding the same CDR3. V is TRBV7-9 and J is TRBJ2-3; D may be TRBD1 (6 bases). The CDR3 covers 14 residues. Germline loops: CDR1 SEHNR, CDR2 FQNEAQ (reference sequence). V shed 2 bases and J shed 1 base, with 7 bases lying between them. CDR3 in amino acids: CASSLRQGTDTQYF. The CDR3 DNA reads as TGTGCCAGCAGCTTAAGACAGGGCACAGATACGCAGTATTTT.

The chain couples TRBV2 to TRBJ2-1, with 9 nucleotides matching TRBD1. Germline V gene data show CDR1 as SNHLY and CDR2 as FYNNEI. The CDR3 is 12 amino acids. The V gene end was trimmed by 6 bases and the J gene end by 9 bases; junction bases not matched to a gene: 3. This CDR3 is CASSHRGLEQFF. CDR3 nucleotides: TGTGCCAGCAGCCACAGGGGGCTTGAGCAGTTCTTC.

This clone was picked up a small number of times. This chain joins TRBV5-1 and TRBJ2-6; TRBD1 matches at 8 bases. Germline V lookup: CDR1 SGHRS, CDR2 YFSETQ. The CDR3 spans 16 residues. Trimming took 5 bases from V and 0 from J; bases not matched to a gene: 4. The CDR3 nucleotides read TGCGCCAGCAGGGGTCAGGGGGCCTCTGGGGCCAACGTCCTGACTTTC. Its protein is CASRGQGASGANVLTF.

This clone was picked up a small number of times. The chain recombines TRBV28 with TRBJ1-5, with 7 nucleotides matching TRBD1. The germline gives CDR1 MDHEN, CDR2 SYDVKM. V shed 10 bases and J 2 bases; nucleotides not matched to a gene: 17. The CDR3 is made up of 17 amino acids. For the CDR3, the DNA is TGTGCCACTTCCGGGACAGTTACACTCAGGGGCAATCAGCCCCAGCATTTT. Translating gives CATSGTVTLRGNQPQHF. Using reference TRBV28 and TRBJ1-5 for the parts outside the CDR3, the full variable domain is DVKVTQSSRYLVKRTGEKVFLECVQDMDHENMFWYRQDPGLGLRLIYFSYDVKMKEKGDIPEGYSVSREKKERFSLILESASTNQTSMYLCATSGTVTLRGNQPQHFGDGTRLSIL.